These 20 T cell receptor beta chains were sequenced from one sample in a study of cytomegalovirus exposure and HLA in healthy donors. A multiplex PCR was run with 60 Vbeta primers and 13 Jbeta primers. Some clones are missing from TCRdb's copy, which holds only in-frame ones; the method was immunoSEQ multiplex PCR. The sample holds some 240,000 clones, 70% to 80% seen once. Sequenced material: PBMCs. The receptor set was obtained from a male donor in good health and CMV-seronegative.

The V and J genes are TRBV4-1 and TRBJ1-2; D is unclear. V gave up 1 base and J gave up 5 bases, with 8 bases separating them. CDR3 length: 13 amino acids. Germline V gene lookup returns CDR1 MGHRA and CDR2 YSYEKL. The chain's CDR3 is CASSQVSGYGYTF. CDR3 bases: TGCGCCAGCAGCCAAGTTTCAGGTTATGGCTACACCTTC.

This chain links TRBV19 with TRBJ2-3, with TRBD2 identical over 8 bases. After removal of 3 bases from V and 3 bases from J, the junction contained 8 bases not matched to a gene. The CDR3 has 16 residues. Germline V gene data show CDR1 as LNHDA and CDR2 as SQIVND (reference sequence). In DNA form, the CDR3 reads TGTGCCAGTAGTATTGGTGCTAGCGGGTTGACAGATACGCAGTATTTT. Translation: CASSIGASGLTDTQYF. Combining the CDR3 with reference TRBV19 and TRBJ2-3 gives the whole variable domain DGGITQSPKYLFRKEGQNVTLSCEQNLNHDAMYWYRQDPGQGLRLIYYSQIVNDFQKGDIAEGYSVSREKKESFPLTVTSAQKNPTAFYLCASSIGASGLTDTQYFGPGTRLTVL.

The rearrangement links TRBV28 to TRBJ2-5, with 13 positions matching TRBD2. The better agreement between TRBJ2-7 and the DNA end casts doubt on the J call. Germline CDR1 reads MDHEN; CDR2 reads SYDVKM. The CDR3 has 16 residues. CDR3 nucleotide sequence: TGTGCCAGCAGCCCTGGACTAGCGGGAGTTAGGTACGAGCAGTACTTC. Protein sequence: CASSPGLAGVRYEQYF.

In the case of this clone: Other DNA sequences of this sample code for an identical CDR3. The rearrangement links TRBV5-1 to TRBJ1-1; D ambiguous. Germline CDR1 SGHRS, CDR2 YFSETQ. The CDR3 has 13 amino acids. The germline V and J ends were trimmed by 4 bases and 0 bases, with 7 bases remaining between them. CDR3 sequence reads: CASSPGVNTEAFF. The CDR3 region has the DNA TGCGCCAGCAGCCCGGGAGTGAACACTGAAGCTTTCTTT.

The chain links TRBV18 to TRBJ2-1; weak D call: TRBD1 (6 bases). Germline V lookup: CDR1 KGHSH, CDR2 LQKENI. CDR3 size: 15 residues. Trimming took off 4 bases at V and 9 bases at J, with 19 bases between the two ends. DNA of the CDR3: TGTGCCAGCTCACGGGACGTGGGGGCGCGGCGTGAGCAGTTCTTC. It specifies CASSRDVGARREQFF.

This clone was seen only a few times. The chain employs TRBV19 and TRBJ1-2; D is undetermined. Per germline, CDR1 LNHDA and CDR2 SQIVND (reference sequence). The V end was cut by 8 bases, the J end by 4 bases, with 20 bases between. This CDR3 region has 15 residues. The CDR3 DNA sequence: TGTGCCAGTGGGAGGCCCGACAAAAACACCTATGGCTACACCTTC. Protein product: CASGRPDKNTYGYTF.

This clone was counted only a few times. The J gene is TRBJ2-1, the V gene TRBV11-2; D is undetermined. This CDR3 region has 13 residues. Deletions cut 0 bases from V and 8 bases from J, with 8 bases between. The V gene's germline CDR1 is SGHAT and CDR2 FQNNGV. The CDR3 loop is CASSLEYQDEQFF. For the CDR3, the DNA is TGTGCCAGCAGCTTAGAATATCAGGATGAGCAGTTCTTC.

The V gene is TRBV6-5, the J gene TRBJ2-3; 9 positions match TRBD2. CDR1 MNHEY and CDR2 SVGAGI come from the germline V gene. V shed 8 bases and J 3 bases; nucleotides not matched to a gene: 6. The CDR3 consists of 14 residues. The CDR3 sequence: CASYRGRGTDTQYF. In nucleotides, the CDR3 is TGTGCCAGCTATCGCGGGAGGGGGACAGATACGCAGTATTTT.

This chain links TRBV28 with TRBJ1-5; 7 positions match TRBD1. The CDR3 sequence is 16 residues long. V shed 8 bases and J 3 bases; nucleotides not matched to a gene: 13. CDR1 is MDHEN and CDR2 is SYDVKM in the germline V gene. The CDR3 DNA reads as TGTGCCAGCTGGGAACAGGGACAGCTGGACAATCAGCCCCAGCATTTT. The encoded protein is CASWEQGQLDNQPQHF.

This clone was counted a few times. The chain has TRBV30 and TRBJ2-3; 8 bases map to TRBD2. The CDR3 has 16 residues. V lost 0 bases and J lost 3; bases outside the gene matches: 8. Germline lookup yields CDR1 GTSNPN and CDR2 SVGIG (reference sequence). In DNA, the CDR3 is TGTGCCTGGAGTGTTGGTAGCGGGATTGATACAGATACGCAGTATTTT. Amino acids: CAWSVGSGIDTDTQYF.

CDR3 coding DNA: TGCGCCAGCAGCTCCGGACTAGCGGGAGGGTCGAGCACCGGGGAGCTGTTTTTT. The encoded protein is CASSSGLAGGSSTGELFF. The J gene is TRBJ2-2, the V gene TRBV5-1; 15 nucleotides align to TRBD2. Germline CDR1 SGHRS, CDR2 YFSETQ. After removal of 3 bases from V and 4 bases from J, the junction contained 7 bases not matched to a gene. CDR3 length: 18 residues. The full variable domain, its missing parts supplied by reference TRBV5-1 and TRBJ2-2, is KAGVTQTPRYLIKTRGQQVTLSCSPISGHRSVSWYQQTPGQGLQFLFEYFSETQRNKGNFPGRFSGRQFSNSRSEMNVSTLELGDSALYLCASSSGLAGGSSTGELFFGEGSRLTVL.

The CDR3 here is CASSQDLSSYNEQFF. As DNA, the CDR3 is TGCGCCAGCAGCCAAGACCTAAGTTCCTACAATGAGCAGTTCTTC. The chain uses TRBV4-1 and TRBJ2-1; no clear D. The CDR3 is 15 residues long. The germline gives CDR1 MGHRA, CDR2 YSYEKL. V was trimmed by 0 bases and J by 1 base, leaving 7 bases between them.

The V gene is TRBV14, the J gene TRBJ2-3; 12 bases are a match to TRBD2. This CDR3 spans 20 amino acids. Trimming removed 2 bases from V and 0 bases from J; junction bases left unmatched: 12. Looked up from germline, CDR1 is SGHDN and CDR2 is FVKESK. Here the CDR3 reads CASSQRRLAGGFHSTDTQYF. The CDR3 nucleotides are TGTGCCAGCAGCCAACGGCGGCTAGCGGGAGGGTTCCATAGCACAGATACGCAGTATTTT.

This chain joins TRBV5-4 and TRBJ2-7; D is perhaps TRBD1 (6 bases). The V and J ends lost 4 bases and 2 bases respectively, with 10 bases between them. Germline V lookup: CDR1 SGHNT, CDR2 YYREEE (reference sequence). This CDR3 contains 13 residues. Here the CDR3 DNA reads TGTGCCAGCAGCGCGGACAGAACCTACGAGCAGTACTTC. This translates into CASSADRTYEQYF. Full variable domain (rest looked up from reference TRBV5-4 and TRBJ2-7): ETGVTQSPTHLIKTRGQQVTLRCSSQSGHNTVSWYQQALGQGPQFIFQYYREEENGRGNFPPRFSGLQFPNYSSELNVNALELDDSALYLCASSADRTYEQYFGPGTRLTVT.

V gene TRBV28 combines with J gene TRBJ2-7, with TRBD1 matching over 8 bases. With V trimmed by 5 bases and J by 5 bases, 11 bases remained unmatched. Looked up from germline, CDR1 is MDHEN and CDR2 is SYDVKM. The CDR3 has 15 residues. CDR3 region: CASSASGTGHDEQYF. CDR3 nucleotides: TGTGCCAGCAGTGCTTCCGGGACAGGCCACGACGAGCAGTACTTC.

The chain carries TRBV4-2 and TRBJ2-7; 11 bases line up with TRBD2. Germline assignment: CDR1 LGHNA and CDR2 YNFKEQ. The CDR3 is made up of 20 amino acids. V gave up 4 bases and J gave up 0 bases; unmatched junction bases: 17. The DNA of the CDR3 is TGTGCCAGCAGCCCTACTAGCGGGAGACCCTTGGCCTCAAGCTCCTACGAGCAGTACTTC. It specifies CASSPTSGRPLASSSYEQYF.

The chain is built from TRBV7-8 and TRBJ2-5; TRBD1 agrees at 8 bases. Germline V lookup: CDR1 SGHVS, CDR2 FQNEAQ. Trimming at V came to 1 base and at J to 7 bases, leaving 5 bases not matched to a gene. CDR3 size: 14 residues. The CDR3 protein is CASSLVPGGATQYF. In nucleotides, the CDR3 is TGTGCCAGCAGCTTAGTGCCAGGGGGCGCGACCCAGTACTTC.

V usage is TRBV7-2 and J usage is TRBJ2-7; 15 bases are shared with TRBD2. V shed 1 base, J shed 7 bases, and the junction held 2 bases outside the gene matches. Germline V gene sequence: CDR1 SGHTA, CDR2 FQGNSA. CDR3 length equals 15 residues. CDR3 amino acids: CASSLGTSGRGEQYF. The CDR3 coding sequence is TGTGCCAGCAGCTTAGGGACTAGCGGGAGGGGTGAGCAGTACTTC. Drawing the rest from reference TRBV7-2 and TRBJ2-7, the complete variable domain is GAGVSQSPSNKVTEKGKDVELRCDPISGHTALYWYRQSLGQGLEFLIYFQGNSAPDKSGLPSDRFSAERTGGSVSTLTIQRTQQEDSAVYLCASSLGTSGRGEQYFGPGTRLTVT.

The DNA of the CDR3 is TGCAGTGCTTCTGCGCTCCACGAGCAGTACTTC. Protein sequence: CSASALHEQYF. The chain carries TRBV20-1 and TRBJ2-7; the D is unclear. Trimming pared 5 bases from V and 5 bases from J, leaving 10 bases between. This CDR3 has 11 amino acids. Per the germline V gene, CDR1 is DFQATT and CDR2 is SNEGSKA (reference sequence).

V is TRBV7-7 and J is TRBJ1-5; D is perhaps TRBD1 (6 bases). The germline V gene has CDR1 SSHAT and CDR2 FNYEAQ (reference sequence). With 5 bases removed from V and 6 bases from J, the gap between germline ends came to 11 bases. There are 13 residues in the CDR3. CDR3 region: CASSLDRSQPQHF. The CDR3 DNA sequence: TGTGCCAGCAGCCTAGACAGGTCTCAGCCCCAGCATTTT.